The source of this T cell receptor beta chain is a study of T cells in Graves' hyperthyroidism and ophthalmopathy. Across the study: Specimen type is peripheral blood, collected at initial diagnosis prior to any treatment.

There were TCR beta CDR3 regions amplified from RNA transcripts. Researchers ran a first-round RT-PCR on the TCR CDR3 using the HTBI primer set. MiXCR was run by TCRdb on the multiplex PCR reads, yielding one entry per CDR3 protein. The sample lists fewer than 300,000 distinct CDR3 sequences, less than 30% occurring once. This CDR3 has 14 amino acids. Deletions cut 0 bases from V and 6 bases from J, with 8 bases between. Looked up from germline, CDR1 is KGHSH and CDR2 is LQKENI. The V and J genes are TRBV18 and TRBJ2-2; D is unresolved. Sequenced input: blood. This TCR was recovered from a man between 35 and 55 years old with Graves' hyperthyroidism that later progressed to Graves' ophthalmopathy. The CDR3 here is CASSPPVRAGELFF. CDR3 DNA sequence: TGTGCCAGCTCACCACCGGTCCGGGCCGGGGAGCTGTTTTTT.